A single sample is the source of the 28 T cell receptor beta chains below, sequenced in a study of cytomegalovirus exposure and HLA in healthy donors. Researchers ran the PCR with 60 Vbeta and 13 Jbeta primers. Repertoires were generated with immunoSEQ multiplex PCR, while TCRdb's copy carries only in-frame clones and drops some. Of 200,000 to 250,000 clones listed, about three quarters were seen once; the top ten hold roughly 16%. Sequencing used PBMCs. The receptor source for this set is a man in his forties or fifties in good health and CMV-seronegative.

The rearrangement links TRBV2 to TRBJ2-2; 9 bases match TRBD1. Germline lookup yields CDR1 SNHLY and CDR2 FYNNEI. V dropped 3 bases and J dropped 4; count of bases not matched to a gene: 3. The CDR3 totals 15 residues. CDR3 region: CASSDWTGATGELFF. The CDR3 region has the DNA TGTGCCAGCAGTGATTGGACAGGGGCCACCGGGGAGCTGTTTTTT. The whole variable domain, remainder taken from reference TRBV2 and TRBJ2-2, is EPEVTQTPSHQVTQMGQEVILRCVPISNHLYFYWYRQILGQKVEFLVSFYNNEISEKSEIFDDQFSVERPDGSNFTLKIRSTKLEDSAMYFCASSDWTGATGELFFGEGSRLTVL.

The gene calls are TRBV27 and TRBJ2-6, with TRBD2 identical over 8 bases. The CDR3 sequence is 14 residues long. V gave up 6 bases and J gave up 5 bases; unmatched junction bases: 3. Germline lookup yields CDR1 MNHEY and CDR2 SMNVEV (reference sequence). The CDR3 DNA follows: TGTGCCAGCAGCCGGGAGGGTCGGGCCAACGTCCTGACTTTC. This gives the protein CASSREGRANVLTF.

The CDR3 DNA follows: TGTGCCAGCAGCGTAAGGGACAGGGGGCCTGGGTATGGCTACACCTTC. Encoded protein: CASSVRDRGPGYGYTF. The V call is TRBV9, the J call TRBJ1-2; TRBD1 matches at 12 bases. Germline V lookup: CDR1 SGDLS, CDR2 YYNGEE. The V segment lost 1 base and the J segment 5 bases; nucleotides outside the gene matches: 6. The CDR3 is 16 amino acids. Complete variable domain (other parts from reference TRBV9 and TRBJ1-2): DSGVTQTPKHLITATGQRVTLRCSPRSGDLSVYWYQQSLDQGLQFLIQYYNGEERAKGNILERFSAQQFPDLHSELNLSSLELGDSALYFCASSVRDRGPGYGYTFGSGTRLTVV.

The V and J genes are TRBV28 and TRBJ2-3, with 8 bases lining up with TRBD2. CDR3 length: 19 amino acids. V lost 6 bases, J lost 0 bases, and 17 bases stayed unmatched. CDR1 and CDR2 (germline): MDHEN, SYDVKM. DNA for the CDR3: TGTGCCAGCAGCTCGCGGGGAGGGCGGGAGGCCACTAGCACAGATACGCAGTATTTT. Protein product: CASSSRGGREATSTDTQYF. Variable domain in full (rest from reference TRBV28 and TRBJ2-3): DVKVTQSSRYLVKRTGEKVFLECVQDMDHENMFWYRQDPGLGLRLIYFSYDVKMKEKGDIPEGYSVSREKKERFSLILESASTNQTSMYLCASSSRGGREATSTDTQYFGPGTRLTVL.

V and J are TRBV30 and TRBJ2-1; TRBD1 agrees at 9 bases. The germline V gene has CDR1 GTSNPN and CDR2 SVGIG (reference sequence). The J segment lost 7 bases and the V segment lost 5 bases, leaving 3 bases of the junction unmatched. This CDR3 is built from 12 residues. The CDR3 DNA reads as TGTGCCTGGGGGACAGGGAGAAATGAGCAGTTCTTC. It translates to CAWGTGRNEQFF.

The V call is TRBV11-2, the J call TRBJ2-1; D remains ambiguous. The length of the CDR3 is 11 residues. The germline CDR1 and CDR2 sequences are SGHAT and FQNNGV. Trimming removed 3 bases from V and 8 bases from J, with 5 bases in between. CDR3 nucleotides: TGTGCCAGCAGCTTTGGCTATGAGCAGTTCTTC. Its protein product is CASSFGYEQFF.

The CDR3 protein is CASSYEEGQTQYF. CDR3 bases: TGTGCCAGCAGTTACGAGGAAGGCCAGACCCAGTACTTC. The chain couples TRBV6-6 to TRBJ2-5, with D hard to call. This CDR3 is built from 13 residues. The germline V gene encodes CDR1 MNHNY and CDR2 SVGAGI (reference sequence). V dropped 2 bases and J dropped 6 bases, with 10 bases sitting between them.

The chain couples TRBV5-4 to TRBJ1-1; 8 bases map to TRBD1. V lost 1 base to trimming and J lost 0 bases; unmatched junction nucleotides: 8. The CDR3 sequence is 17 residues long. CDR1 and CDR2 (germline): SGHNT, YYREEE (reference sequence). The CDR3 loop is CASSLRQGATLNTEAFF. Here the CDR3 DNA reads TGTGCCAGCAGCTTGAGGCAGGGGGCAACGTTGAACACTGAAGCTTTCTTT.

The V call is TRBV30, the J call TRBJ2-5, with D unresolved. Gene TRBJ2-7 matches the end of the DNA better, so the J call may be wrong. CDR1 GTSNPN and CDR2 SVGIG come from the germline V gene (reference sequence). CDR3 size: 12 residues. The CDR3 sequence: CAWSPQDYEQYF. CDR3 coding DNA: TGTGCCTGGAGCCCTCAGGACTACGAGCAGTACTTC.

This clone was detected once. The chain links TRBV19 to TRBJ1-1; 10 bases align to TRBD1. The CDR3 contains 18 residues. In germline, CDR1 is LNHDA, CDR2 SQIVND (reference sequence). V gave up 4 bases and J gave up 3 bases; unmatched junction bases: 14. The CDR3 here is CASSRFPGQGSKDTEAFF. The DNA for the CDR3 is TGTGCCAGTAGTAGGTTTCCGGGACAGGGGAGCAAGGACACTGAAGCTTTCTTT.

The chain is built from TRBV29-1 and TRBJ2-3, with 10 bases fitting TRBD2. Germline V lookup: CDR1 SQVTM, CDR2 ANQGSEA. V shed 3 bases and J 2 bases; nucleotides not matched to a gene: 8. The CDR3 runs 16 residues. CDR3 protein: CSVDSIAGGTTDTQYF. The CDR3 bases are TGCAGCGTTGACTCAATAGCGGGAGGTACCACAGATACGCAGTATTTT.

This clone appeared a few times. The CDR3 is CASSLDTGTDTQYF. Here the CDR3 DNA reads TGTGCCAGCAGTCTTGATACAGGAACAGATACGCAGTATTTT. The V call is TRBV28, the J call TRBJ2-3, with D maybe TRBD1 (5 bases). The V gene lost 5 bases and the J gene lost 3 bases, with 12 bases spanning the gap. CDR1 and CDR2 (germline): MDHEN, SYDVKM. This CDR3 has 14 residues. The entire variable domain, with the rest obtained from reference TRBV28 and TRBJ2-3, is as follows: DVKVTQSSRYLVKRTGEKVFLECVQDMDHENMFWYRQDPGLGLRLIYFSYDVKMKEKGDIPEGYSVSREKKERFSLILESASTNQTSMYLCASSLDTGTDTQYFGPGTRLTVL.

The chain carries TRBV5-1 and TRBJ2-1, with 9 bases aligning to TRBD2. Germline-derived CDR1 and CDR2 are SGHRS and YFSETQ. The CDR3 loop spans 15 amino acids. V was clipped by 4 bases and J by 5 bases; unmatched bases: 7. CDR3 sequence reads: CASSRGPSGNNEQFF. CDR3 nucleotide sequence: TGCGCCAGCAGCCGCGGGCCTAGCGGGAACAATGAGCAGTTCTTC.

The V and J genes are TRBV5-5 and TRBJ2-7; a weak D match, TRBD2 (7 bases). Trimming cost V 0 bases and J 9 bases, with 22 bases left between them. CDR1 and CDR2 (germline): SGHKS, YYEKEE (reference sequence). The length of the CDR3 is 16 residues. The CDR3 DNA is TGTGCCAGCAGCTTGGAAATGGGGGGGCCGAGTGCTGCGCAGTACTTC. As protein: CASSLEMGGPSAAQYF.

DNA for the CDR3: TGTGCCAGCAGCCCGCGACTAGCGCATAGCACAGATACGCAGTATTTT. Encoded protein: CASSPRLAHSTDTQYF. The chain carries TRBV5-6 and TRBJ2-3, with 8 bases matching TRBD2. With 4 bases clipped from V and 0 bases from J, the junction kept 7 bases outside the gene matches. The CDR3 contains 16 residues. Germline CDR1 reads SGHDT; CDR2 reads YYEEEE.

The V and J genes are TRBV7-9 and TRBJ2-2; D not certain. The V gene lost 4 bases and the J gene lost 6 bases, with 12 bases spanning the gap. The CDR3 has 14 amino acids. Germline-derived CDR1 and CDR2 are SEHNR and FQNEAQ (reference sequence). The CDR3 DNA reads as TGTGCCAGCAGCTCTGAGGCCCTCGCCGGGGAGCTGTTTTTT. Residues: CASSSEALAGELFF.

The rearrangement joins TRBV7-9 to TRBJ1-5, with D tentatively TRBD1 (5 bases). Trimming pared 5 bases from V and 3 bases from J, leaving 14 bases between. This CDR3 comprises 15 residues. Germline CDR1 SEHNR, CDR2 FQNEAQ (reference sequence). The CDR3 DNA sequence: TGTGCCAGCAGCCACTCCACAGGTCACAATCAGCCCCAGCATTTT. Translation gives CASSHSTGHNQPQHF.

The V call is TRBV4-1, the J call TRBJ2-1; 10 bases agree with TRBD2. Germline V CDR1 and CDR2: MGHRA, YSYEKL. The CDR3 sequence is 18 residues long. The junction had 8 bases not matched to a gene; V was cut back by 2 bases and J by 1 base. The DNA of the CDR3 is TGCGCCAGCAGCCAATTGCCTAGCGGGGGAGCTTCCTACAATGAGCAGTTCTTC. Translated: CASSQLPSGGASYNEQFF.

The gene calls are TRBV7-9 and TRBJ2-1; unclear D gene. With 2 bases removed from V and 5 bases from J, the gap between germline ends came to 13 bases. Germline-derived CDR1 and CDR2 are SEHNR and FQNEAQ (reference sequence). The CDR3 extends over 15 amino acids. The CDR3 loop is CASSLFVPTDNEQFF. The CDR3, as DNA: TGTGCCAGCAGCTTATTTGTACCGACTGACAATGAGCAGTTCTTC.

V is TRBV4-1 and J is TRBJ1-3; D is unresolved. V lost 1 base, J lost 0 bases, and 4 bases lay in between. Per the germline V gene, CDR1 is MGHRA and CDR2 is YSYEKL. The CDR3 is 14 residues long. The CDR3 nucleotides read TGCGCCAGCAGCCAAGGTCGCTCTGGAAACACCATATATTTT. Protein: CASSQGRSGNTIYF.

J is TRBJ1-3 and V is TRBV25-1, with D tentatively TRBD1 (6 bases). The CDR3 covers 16 residues. Germline CDR1 is MGHDK and CDR2 is SYGVNS. V lost 5 bases, J lost 1 base, and 15 bases lay in between. This chain's CDR3 is CASSSSQGMSGNTIYF. The CDR3 bases are TGTGCCAGCAGTAGCAGCCAGGGGATGTCTGGAAACACCATATATTTT.

The gene calls are TRBV7-9 and TRBJ2-7; no clear D gene. CDR1 is SEHNR and CDR2 is FQNEAQ in the germline V gene (reference sequence). The CDR3 consists of 16 residues. V shed 2 bases and J shed 3 bases, with 17 bases lying between them. In nucleotides, the CDR3 is TGTGCCAGCAGCTTAACTTATAGCCATTCCCACTACGAGCAGTACTTC. As protein: CASSLTYSHSHYEQYF.

The chain uses TRBV27 and TRBJ2-7; TRBD1 agrees at 8 bases. Trimming cost V 6 bases and J 6 bases; bases outside gene matches: 16. The CDR3 totals 16 residues. Germline V gives CDR1 MNHEY, CDR2 SMNVEV (reference sequence). The CDR3 protein is CASSKPSGGRPGEQYF. CDR3 nucleotide sequence: TGTGCCAGCAGCAAACCATCAGGGGGCAGACCGGGCGAGCAGTACTTC.

The genes are TRBV4-3 and TRBJ1-6, with TRBD1 identical over 7 bases. V trimming: 1 base; J trimming: 5 bases; junction bases outside the gene matches: 2. This CDR3 has 15 residues. Germline V gene sequence: CDR1 LGHNA, CDR2 YSLEER. The CDR3 DNA reads as TGCGCCAGCAGCCAAGGAGGGACAGATAATTCACCCCTCCACTTT. Its translation is CASSQGGTDNSPLHF.

This chain links TRBV19 with TRBJ1-2; 9 nucleotides agree with TRBD1. Per germline, CDR1 LNHDA and CDR2 SQIVND (reference sequence). The CDR3 runs to 13 residues. V gave up 5 bases and J gave up 7 bases; unmatched junction bases: 5. The CDR3 region is CASSAGTGIGYTF. The CDR3 nucleotides read TGTGCCAGTAGTGCCGGGACAGGGATTGGCTACACCTTC.

This chain connects TRBV27 to TRBJ2-5; 14 nucleotides match TRBD2. The CDR3 has 17 residues. Germline V gene sequence: CDR1 MNHEY, CDR2 SMNVEV (reference sequence). The V segment lost 1 base and the J segment 4 bases; nucleotides outside the gene matches: 5. CDR3 in DNA: TGTGCCAGCAGTTTATTGACTAGCGGGGGGGCTTTAGAGACCCAGTACTTC. Translated, it gives CASSLLTSGGALETQYF.

The V gene is TRBV7-8, the J gene TRBJ1-2, with 10 nucleotides matching TRBD1. Germline lookup yields CDR1 SGHVS and CDR2 FQNEAQ. J gave up 4 bases and V 2 bases, and 4 bases lay outside the gene matches. This CDR3 has 15 amino acids. Here the CDR3 reads CASSLMGQGSYGYTF. CDR3 bases: TGTGCCAGCAGCTTAATGGGACAGGGGAGCTATGGCTACACCTTC.

The rearrangement links TRBV5-4 to TRBJ2-1; 11 bases map to TRBD1. This CDR3 spans 15 amino acids. Germline V lookup: CDR1 SGHNT, CDR2 YYREEE (reference sequence). V gave up 6 bases and J gave up 5 bases; unmatched junction bases: 7. This chain's CDR3 is CASTLGQGANNEQFF. As DNA, the CDR3 is TGTGCCAGCACCTTAGGACAGGGGGCTAACAATGAGCAGTTCTTC.